This TCR beta chain was found in a study of blood T cell repertoires in COVID-19. Whole-study context: Spain, Italy and the United States supplied samples that represented acute and convalescent COVID-19. Nucleic acid was either cDNA or gDNA, and it came from T cells, B-cell-depleted T cells, or PBMCs.

The authors' processing: Estimates of nucleated cell counts were drawn from the amplification of reference gene primers. Method: immunoSEQ multiplex PCR; TCRdb's copy keeps in-frame clones and lacks some. Clone size and V and J calls were adopted from that table, with D and trimming inferred from the DNA. The repertoire holds about 60,000 clones, with roughly four fifths as singletons. This CDR3 is 13 amino acids long. In germline, CDR1 is SGDLS, CDR2 YYNGEE. V lost 4 bases and J 4 bases, leaving 8 bases between the germline ends. This sequence originates from a human donor in a cohort sampled during active COVID-19. Sequenced sample: peripheral blood. The chain joins TRBV9 to TRBJ1-4; D is unresolved. CDR3 residues: CASSTGSNEKLFF. Written as DNA, the CDR3 is TGTGCCAGCAGCACCGGGAGTAATGAAAAACTGTTTTTT.